These 3 T cell receptor beta chains originate from one sample sequenced in a study of blood T cell repertoires in COVID-19. Some clones are missing from TCRdb's copy, which holds only in-frame ones; the method was immunoSEQ multiplex PCR. The sample holds 80,000 to 95,000 clones; more than 70% are singletons and the top ten take 15% to 20%. What was sequenced was peripheral blood. These receptors were collected from a human donor in a cohort sampled during active COVID-19.

V and J are TRBV9 and TRBJ1-3; possible D gene TRBD1, 5 bases. The CDR3 length is 15 residues. Germline CDR1 is SGDLS and CDR2 is YYNGEE. Between the trimmed V and J ends, which lost 3 bases and 4 bases, there was a span of 14 bases. DNA for the CDR3: TGTGCCAGCAGCGGGGGCCAGGGCGGAGGAAACACCATATATTTT. It specifies CASSGGQGGGNTIYF.

The V gene is TRBV10-3, the J gene TRBJ1-3; the match to TRBD1 covers 7 bases. The CDR3 contains 16 residues. Germline lookup yields CDR1 ENHRY and CDR2 SYGVKD. V lost 4 bases, J lost 3 bases, and 9 bases stayed unmatched. The CDR3 loop is CAISGGTAYLGNTIYF. CDR3 DNA sequence: TGTGCCATCAGTGGGGGGACAGCCTATCTTGGAAACACCATATATTTT.

V and J are TRBV12-3 or TRBV12-4 and TRBJ2-6; no firm D call. This CDR3 has 11 amino acids. The V end was cut by 7 bases, the J end by 18 bases, with 16 bases between. The CDR3 reads CASTADTQATF. CDR3 sequence (DNA): TGTGCCAGCACCGCAGACACCCAGGCGACTTTC.